The 20 T cell receptor beta chains below come from one sample, sequenced in a study of T cells in Graves' hyperthyroidism and ophthalmopathy. Researchers amplified the TCR beta CDR3 regions from RNA transcripts. The HTBI set primed first-round TCR CDR3 RT-PCR. TCRdb reprocessed the multiplex PCR reads via MiXCR and lists one record per CDR3 protein. The data contain some 460,000 distinct CDR3 sequences, less than 20% of them singletons. The sequenced sample was blood. These receptors were taken from a woman aged 18-29 years with Graves' hyperthyroidism.

The table lists this clonotype with a few counts. This sequence joins TRBV7-3 and TRBJ2-5, with 9 bases aligning to TRBD2. Trimming at V came to 8 bases and at J to 5 bases, leaving 12 bases not matched to a gene. There are 15 residues in the CDR3. Germline CDR1 reads SGHTA; CDR2 reads FQGTGA. The chain's CDR3 is CASSILGTSSETQYF. In DNA, the CDR3 is TGTGCCAGCTCCATTTTGGGGACTAGCTCGGAGACCCAGTACTTC.

The chain combines TRBV18 with TRBJ2-1; 11 nucleotides line up with TRBD2. Germline values: CDR1 KGHSH, CDR2 LQKENI. V lost 3 bases, J lost 0 bases, and 4 bases stayed unmatched. The CDR3 runs 17 residues. The CDR3 sequence: CASSPTSGVYSYNEQFF. The CDR3 region has the DNA TGTGCCAGCTCACCGACTAGCGGGGTTTACTCCTACAATGAGCAGTTCTTC. Drawing the rest from reference TRBV18 and TRBJ2-1, the complete variable domain is NAGVMQNPRHLVRRRGQEARLRCSPMKGHSHVYWYRQLPEEGLKFMVYLQKENIIDESGMPKERFSAEFPKEGPSILRIQQVVRGDSAAYFCASSPTSGVYSYNEQFFGPGTRLTVL.

This clonotype was detected many times. The chain links TRBV7-9 to TRBJ2-3; 10 bases map to TRBD2. The CDR3 totals 16 residues. The J segment lost 4 bases and the V segment lost 4 bases, leaving 8 bases of the junction unmatched. CDR1 is SEHNR and CDR2 is FQNEAQ in the germline V gene (reference sequence). The CDR3 loop is CASSSGTSARSDTQYF. The CDR3 DNA reads as TGTGCCAGCAGCTCAGGGACTAGCGCGCGATCAGATACGCAGTATTTT.

The chain combines TRBV29-1 with TRBJ2-5, with D perhaps matching TRBD2 (5 bases). The V gene's germline CDR1 is SQVTM and CDR2 ANQGSEA. Deletions cut 8 bases from V and 5 bases from J, with 15 bases between. The CDR3 is 12 amino acids. Here the CDR3 DNA reads TGCAGCTCCCTCGGGGTTGGGGAGACCCAGTACTTC. It is translated as CSSLGVGETQYF.

This clonotype has ten or more counts. The chain carries TRBV27 and TRBJ1-6; TRBD1 matches 11 bases. CDR1 MNHEY and CDR2 SMNVEV come from the germline V gene (reference sequence). Germline trimming cut 6 bases from V and 7 bases from J; bases unmatched to any gene: 8. This CDR3 is built from 16 residues. The CDR3 sequence is CASSSRTGGKNSPLHF. The CDR3 DNA sequence: TGTGCCAGCAGCTCCCGGACAGGGGGCAAGAATTCACCCCTCCACTTT.

This clonotype was observed at least ten times. CDR3 protein: CASSATSGGASGDTQYF. The CDR3 nucleotides are TGTGCCAGCAGCGCTACTAGCGGGGGGGCCAGTGGAGATACGCAGTATTTT. V is TRBV7-3 and J is TRBJ2-3; 13 nucleotides align to TRBD2. The length of the CDR3 is 17 residues. V lost 5 bases to trimming and J lost 5 bases; unmatched junction nucleotides: 10. Germline V gene sequence: CDR1 SGHTA, CDR2 FQGTGA.

V gene TRBV7-6 combines with J gene TRBJ2-1, with 7 nucleotides matching TRBD2. Germline V lookup: CDR1 SGHVS, CDR2 FNYEAQ. V gave up 5 bases and J gave up 8 bases; unmatched junction bases: 3. CDR3 length: 12 residues. The chain's CDR3 is CASSRDYHEQFF. CDR3 nucleotide sequence: TGTGCCAGCAGCCGGGACTATCATGAGCAGTTCTTC. Supplemented by reference TRBV7-6 and TRBJ2-1, the full variable domain reads GAGVSQSPRYKVTKRGQDVALRCDPISGHVSLYWYRQALGQGPEFLTYFNYEAQQDKSGLPNDRFSAERPEGSISTLTIQRTEQRDSAMYRCASSRDYHEQFFGPGTRLTVL.

CDR3: CASSLGGPDEQFF. DNA for the CDR3: TGTGCCAGCAGCTTAGGAGGGCCGGATGAGCAGTTCTTC. This sequence joins TRBV7-9 and TRBJ2-1; possibly TRBD2 for D (5 bases). Germline V gene sequence: CDR1 SEHNR, CDR2 FQNEAQ (reference sequence). The CDR3 has 13 amino acids. Trimming shortened V by 1 base and J by 8 bases, and 9 bases separated the two germline ends.

This clonotype was counted at least ten times. The V gene is TRBV7-3, the J gene TRBJ2-3; D call uncertain. V lost 5 bases and J 1 base, leaving 13 bases between the germline ends. This CDR3 region has 15 residues. From germline, CDR1 is SGHTA and CDR2 FQGTGA. CDR3 nucleotides: TGTGCCAGCAGCCGGACGGAAGGGCGCACAGATACGCAGTATTTT. As protein: CASSRTEGRTDTQYF.

This clonotype has only a few counts. The rearrangement links TRBV28 to TRBJ2-2; TRBD1 matches at 7 bases. This CDR3 comprises 15 residues. CDR1 MDHEN and CDR2 SYDVKM come from the germline V gene. J was trimmed by 5 bases and V by 10 bases; bases with no gene match: 13. Written as DNA, the CDR3 is TGTGCCACAAGAGGGGGCACTTCGATAACCGGGGAGCTGTTTTTT. It is translated as CATRGGTSITGELFF.

This rearrangement joins TRBV2 to TRBJ1-6; D perhaps matches TRBD1 (6 bases). The germline V gene encodes CDR1 SNHLY and CDR2 FYNNEI. CDR3 length: 16 residues. The V gene lost 5 bases and the J gene lost 7 bases, with 18 bases spanning the gap. DNA of the CDR3: TGTGCCAGCAGTATAGAGGGAGGACAGCTAAATTCACCCCTCCACTTT. It codes for CASSIEGGQLNSPLHF.

This clonotype was seen many times. The CDR3 protein is CASSSQTSGADTQYF. CDR3 bases: TGTGCCAGCAGCTCACAGACTAGCGGAGCAGATACGCAGTATTTT. J is TRBJ2-3 and V is TRBV7-9; 9 positions match TRBD2. Germline lookup yields CDR1 SEHNR and CDR2 FQNEAQ (reference sequence). The junction had 6 bases not matched to a gene; V was cut back by 4 bases and J by 4 bases. This CDR3 comprises 15 residues.

In regard to this clonotype: Since a much larger clone is just one base distant, this may be a read error. Likely a read error: the CDR3 ends without its conserved phenylalanine or tryptophan. J is TRBJ2-3 and V is TRBV6-1; no clear D. This CDR3 region has 13 residues. CDR1 is MNHNS, CDR2 SASEGT, per germline. Trimming stripped 7 bases from V and 2 bases from J, with 10 bases between. The CDR3 is CASTPGYTDTQYL. The CDR3 DNA reads TGTGCCAGCACCCCGGGTTACACAGATACGCAGTATCTT.

This clonotype turned up a few times. The chain couples TRBV29-1 to TRBJ2-1, with a tentative D call TRBD2 (6 bases). This CDR3 is 14 amino acids long. Trimming took 3 bases from V and 2 from J, leaving 11 bases between them. Per the germline V gene, CDR1 is SQVTM and CDR2 is ANQGSEA. In nucleotides, the CDR3 is TGCAGCGTTGATCCGGGAGTCACCTACAATGAGCAGTTCTTC. Translated: CSVDPGVTYNEQFF.

The V gene is TRBV5-4, the J gene TRBJ1-2, with TRBD1 as a possible D gene (6 bases). Germline lookup yields CDR1 SGHNT and CDR2 YYREEE (reference sequence). The V end lost 1 base, the J end lost 6 bases, and 19 bases lay between the germline ends. The CDR3 loop spans 16 amino acids. The CDR3 reads CASSLSKRTAWDGYTF. The DNA for the CDR3 is TGTGCCAGCAGCTTGAGTAAGAGGACAGCTTGGGATGGCTACACCTTC.

This clonotype was seen repeatedly, ten times or more. The V gene is TRBV2, the J gene TRBJ2-3; the D gene is possibly TRBD2 (6 bases). The CDR3 sequence is 15 residues long. V was trimmed by 6 bases and J by 0 bases, leaving 13 bases between them. The V gene's germline CDR1 is SNHLY and CDR2 FYNNEI. This chain's CDR3 is CASRRDSISTDTQYF. The CDR3 DNA reads TGTGCCAGCAGGAGGGACTCCATTAGCACAGATACGCAGTATTTT.

This clonotype was detected ten times or more. The V gene is TRBV6-4, the J gene TRBJ1-2; 7 bases fit TRBD1. The J segment lost 6 bases and the V segment lost 2 bases, leaving 12 bases of the junction unmatched. The CDR3 totals 16 residues. CDR1 is MRHNA and CDR2 is SNTAGT in the germline V gene. The CDR3 spells CASSDPQGRTLNGYTF. CDR3 bases: TGTGCCAGCAGTGACCCACAGGGGAGAACTCTGAATGGCTACACCTTC.

This clonotype was counted many times. V gene TRBV27 combines with J gene TRBJ2-7; no firm D call. This CDR3 is built from 13 residues. The ends were cut back, 0 bases at V and 2 bases at J, with 5 bases in the middle. Germline values: CDR1 MNHEY, CDR2 SMNVEV (reference sequence). The CDR3 sequence is CASSLSVAYEQYF. For the CDR3, the DNA is TGTGCCAGCAGTTTATCGGTAGCCTACGAGCAGTACTTC.

This clonotype has ten or more counts. The V call is TRBV13, the J call TRBJ1-2; maybe TRBD1 (6 bases). Looked up from germline, CDR1 is PRHDT and CDR2 is FYEKMQ (reference sequence). Trimming cost V 0 bases and J 6 bases, with 17 bases left between them. The CDR3 covers 16 residues. The CDR3 coding sequence is TGTGCCAGCAGCTTAGGCGAGCGGACAGATCAGGATGGCTACACCTTC. Its translation is CASSLGERTDQDGYTF.

This clonotype came up many times. The chain employs TRBV2 and TRBJ2-1, with 9 bases fitting TRBD1. Germline V lookup: CDR1 SNHLY, CDR2 FYNNEI. This CDR3 comprises 15 residues. V trimming: 6 bases; J trimming: 3 bases; junction bases outside the gene matches: 6. CDR3 sequence: CASRAVTGGYNEQFF. In DNA form, the CDR3 reads TGTGCCAGCAGGGCCGTGACAGGGGGCTACAATGAGCAGTTCTTC.